The 5 T cell receptor beta chains below were found in one sample sequenced in a study of blood T cell repertoires in COVID-19 (dated by TCRdb to 2018 to 2021). Library preparation used the immunoSEQ multiplex PCR assay. Drawn from immuneACCESS, this table holds only the in-frame rearrangements with V and J called that TCRdb kept. Clones are partly lost; checked studies trace under half to an unresolved V gene and leave the rest unexplained. Counted in this sample were 60,000 to 75,000 clones; roughly 85% of them appeared once. The ten largest clonotypes hold under 6% of the sample. The sample was peripheral blood. The receptors originated from a human donor in a cohort sampled during active COVID-19.

The rearrangement links TRBV7-8 to TRBJ2-3; 11 nucleotides match TRBD2. Germline V CDR1 and CDR2: SGHVS, FQNEAQ. The CDR3 contains 19 residues. With V trimmed by 5 bases and J by 0 bases, 13 bases remained unmatched. CDR3 protein: CASSQPGDLAGGSTDTQYF. DNA of the CDR3: TGTGCCAGCAGCCAACCGGGGGACTTAGCGGGAGGGAGCACAGATACGCAGTATTTT.

The chain joins TRBV9 to TRBJ2-1; D is possibly TRBD2 (6 bases). CDR3 length equals 15 residues. V lost 6 bases, J lost 9 bases, and 22 bases lay in between. Germline CDR1 reads SGDLS; CDR2 reads YYNGEE. The CDR3 reads CASTTLEAGLGEQFF. The CDR3 DNA is TGTGCCAGCACCACCCTAGAGGCGGGATTGGGTGAGCAGTTCTTC. The variable domain in full, with the rest retrieved from reference TRBV9 and TRBJ2-1, is DSGVTQTPKHLITATGQRVTLRCSPRSGDLSVYWYQQSLDQGLQFLIQYYNGEERAKGNILERFSAQQFPDLHSELNLSSLELGDSALYFCASTTLEAGLGEQFFGPGTRLTVL.

This rearrangement joins TRBV15 to TRBJ2-1; TRBD2 matches at 15 bases. The CDR3 contains 15 residues. V lost 5 bases and J lost 10; bases outside the gene matches: 6. Germline-derived CDR1 and CDR2 are LNHNV and YYDKDF (reference sequence). CDR3 in amino acids: CATSPGLAGGYEQFF. CDR3 nucleotides: TGTGCCACCAGCCCAGGACTAGCGGGAGGGTACGAGCAGTTCTTC.

V and J are TRBV10-3 and TRBJ1-5, with D hard to call. Germline V gene data show CDR1 as ENHRY and CDR2 as SYGVKD. The length of the CDR3 is 15 residues. V was shortened by 0 bases and J by 2 bases, with 8 bases between the two germline ends. The CDR3 DNA reads TGTGCCATCAGTGAGTCTATGGCAGGCAATCAGCCCCAGCATTTT. Protein: CAISESMAGNQPQHF.

J is TRBJ2-3 and V is TRBV9; unclear D gene. This CDR3 has 11 residues. Trimming cost V 2 bases and J 6 bases, with 4 bases left between them. The germline CDR1 and CDR2 sequences are SGDLS and YYNGEE. The CDR3 loop reads CASSVGDTQYF. CDR3 coding DNA: TGTGCCAGCAGCGTCGGGGATACGCAGTATTTT.